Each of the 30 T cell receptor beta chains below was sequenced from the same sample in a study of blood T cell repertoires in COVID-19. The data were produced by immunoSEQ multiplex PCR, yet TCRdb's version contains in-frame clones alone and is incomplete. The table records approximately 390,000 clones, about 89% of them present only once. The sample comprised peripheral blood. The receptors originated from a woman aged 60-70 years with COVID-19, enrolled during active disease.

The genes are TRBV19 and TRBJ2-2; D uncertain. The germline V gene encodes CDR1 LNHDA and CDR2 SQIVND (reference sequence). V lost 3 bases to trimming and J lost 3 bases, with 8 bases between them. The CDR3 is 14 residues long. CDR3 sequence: CASSISPHTGELFF. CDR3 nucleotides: TGTGCCAGTAGTATCAGTCCGCACACCGGGGAGCTGTTTTTT.

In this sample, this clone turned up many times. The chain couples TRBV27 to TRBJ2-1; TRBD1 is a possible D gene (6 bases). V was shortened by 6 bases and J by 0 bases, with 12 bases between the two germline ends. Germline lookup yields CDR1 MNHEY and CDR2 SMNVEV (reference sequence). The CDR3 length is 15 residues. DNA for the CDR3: TGTGCCAGCAGGGCAGGGGACCGCTCCTACAATGAGCAGTTCTTC. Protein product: CASRAGDRSYNEQFF.

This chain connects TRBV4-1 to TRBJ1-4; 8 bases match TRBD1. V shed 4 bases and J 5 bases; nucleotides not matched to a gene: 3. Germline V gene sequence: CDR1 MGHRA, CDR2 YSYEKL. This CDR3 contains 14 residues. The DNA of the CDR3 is TGCGCCAGCAGCCGCCGGACAGGGAATGAAAAACTGTTTTTT. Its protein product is CASSRRTGNEKLFF.

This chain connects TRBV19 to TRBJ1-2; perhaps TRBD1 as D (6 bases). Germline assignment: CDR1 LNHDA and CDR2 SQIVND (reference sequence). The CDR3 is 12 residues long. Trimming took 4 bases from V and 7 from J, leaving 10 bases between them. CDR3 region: CASSTGVRGYTF. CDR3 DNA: TGTGCCAGTAGTACAGGGGTACGTGGCTACACCTTC.

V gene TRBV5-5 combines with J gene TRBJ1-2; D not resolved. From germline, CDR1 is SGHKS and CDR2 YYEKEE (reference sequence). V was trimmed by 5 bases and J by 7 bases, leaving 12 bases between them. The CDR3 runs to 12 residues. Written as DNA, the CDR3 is TGTGCCAGCAGTCGGGGAGTGGCTGGCTACACCTTC. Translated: CASSRGVAGYTF.

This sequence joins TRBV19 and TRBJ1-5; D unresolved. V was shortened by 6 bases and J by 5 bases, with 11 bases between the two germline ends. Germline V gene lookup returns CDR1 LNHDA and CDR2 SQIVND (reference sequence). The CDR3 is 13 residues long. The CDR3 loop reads CASSQTPDQPQHF. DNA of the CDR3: TGTGCCAGTAGCCAAACCCCGGATCAGCCCCAGCATTTT.

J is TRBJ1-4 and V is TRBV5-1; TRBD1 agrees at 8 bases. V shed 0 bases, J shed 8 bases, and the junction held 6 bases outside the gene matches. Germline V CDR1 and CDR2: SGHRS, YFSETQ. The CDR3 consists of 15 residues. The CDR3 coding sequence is TGCGCCAGCAGCTTGGCCGGGACAGGCGGGGAAAAACTGTTTTTT. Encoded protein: CASSLAGTGGEKLFF.

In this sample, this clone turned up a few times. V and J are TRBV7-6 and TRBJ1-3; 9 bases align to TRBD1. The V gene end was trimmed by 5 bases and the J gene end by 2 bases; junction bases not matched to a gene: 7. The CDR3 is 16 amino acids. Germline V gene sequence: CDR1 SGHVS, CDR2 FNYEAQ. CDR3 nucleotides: TGTGCCAGCAGCCAAACATGGACAGGGGCTGGAAACACCATATATTTT. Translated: CASSQTWTGAGNTIYF.

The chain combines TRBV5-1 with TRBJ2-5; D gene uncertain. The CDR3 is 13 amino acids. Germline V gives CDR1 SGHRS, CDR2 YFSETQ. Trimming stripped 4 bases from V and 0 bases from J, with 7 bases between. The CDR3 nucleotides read TGCGCCAGCAGCCATGGCCACCAAGAGACCCAGTACTTC. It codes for CASSHGHQETQYF.

The CDR3 protein is CASSSERGTGAEAFF. DNA for the CDR3: TGCGCCAGCAGCTCGGAAAGGGGCACAGGGGCTGAAGCTTTCTTT. The genes are TRBV5-1 and TRBJ1-1, with 7 bases that match TRBD1. The length of the CDR3 is 15 residues. CDR1 is SGHRS and CDR2 is YFSETQ in the germline V gene. J was trimmed by 6 bases and V by 3 bases; bases with no gene match: 11. The complete variable domain, with remaining parts taken from reference TRBV5-1 and TRBJ1-1, reads KAGVTQTPRYLIKTRGQQVTLSCSPISGHRSVSWYQQTPGQGLQFLFEYFSETQRNKGNFPGRFSGRQFSNSRSEMNVSTLELGDSALYLCASSSERGTGAEAFFGQGTRLTVV.

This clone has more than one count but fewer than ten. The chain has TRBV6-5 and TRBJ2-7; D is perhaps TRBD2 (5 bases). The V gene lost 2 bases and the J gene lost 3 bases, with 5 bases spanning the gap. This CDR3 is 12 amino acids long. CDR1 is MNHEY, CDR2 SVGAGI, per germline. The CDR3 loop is CASSYRGYEQYF. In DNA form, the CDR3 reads TGTGCCAGCAGTTACCGGGGCTACGAGCAGTACTTC.

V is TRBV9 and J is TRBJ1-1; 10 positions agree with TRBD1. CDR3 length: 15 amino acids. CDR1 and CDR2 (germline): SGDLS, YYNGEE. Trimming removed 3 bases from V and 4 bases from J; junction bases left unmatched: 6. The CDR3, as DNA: TGTGCCAGCAGCGCTCAGACAGGGGGCGGCACTGAAGCTTTCTTT. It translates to CASSAQTGGGTEAFF. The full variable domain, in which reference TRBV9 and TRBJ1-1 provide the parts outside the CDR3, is DSGVTQTPKHLITATGQRVTLRCSPRSGDLSVYWYQQSLDQGLQFLIQYYNGEERAKGNILERFSAQQFPDLHSELNLSSLELGDSALYFCASSAQTGGGTEAFFGQGTRLTVV.

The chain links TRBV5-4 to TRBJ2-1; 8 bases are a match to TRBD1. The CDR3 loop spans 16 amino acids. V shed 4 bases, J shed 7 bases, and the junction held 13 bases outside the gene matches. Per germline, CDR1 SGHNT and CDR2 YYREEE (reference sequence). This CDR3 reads CASSLKPGQVNNEQFF. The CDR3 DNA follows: TGTGCCAGCAGCCTCAAACCGGGACAGGTTAATAATGAGCAGTTCTTC.

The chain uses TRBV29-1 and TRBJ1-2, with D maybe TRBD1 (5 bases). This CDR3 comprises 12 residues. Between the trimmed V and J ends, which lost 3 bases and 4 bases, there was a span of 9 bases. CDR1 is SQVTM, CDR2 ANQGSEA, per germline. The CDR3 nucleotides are TGCAGCGTTGAGGGAGGGGTCTATGGCTACACCTTC. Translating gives CSVEGGVYGYTF. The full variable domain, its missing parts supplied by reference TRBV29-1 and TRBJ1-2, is SAVISQKPSRDICQRGTSLTIQCQVDSQVTMMFWYRQQPGQSLTLIATANQGSEATYESGFVIDKFPISRPNLTFSTLTVSNMSPEDSSIYLCSVEGGVYGYTFGSGTRLTVV.

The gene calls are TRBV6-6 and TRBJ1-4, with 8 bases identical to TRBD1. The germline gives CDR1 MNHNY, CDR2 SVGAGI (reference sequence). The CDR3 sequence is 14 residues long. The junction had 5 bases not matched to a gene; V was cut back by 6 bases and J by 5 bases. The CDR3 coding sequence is TGTGCCAGCAGCAACAGGGGGGGAAATGAAAAACTGTTTTTT. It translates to CASSNRGGNEKLFF.

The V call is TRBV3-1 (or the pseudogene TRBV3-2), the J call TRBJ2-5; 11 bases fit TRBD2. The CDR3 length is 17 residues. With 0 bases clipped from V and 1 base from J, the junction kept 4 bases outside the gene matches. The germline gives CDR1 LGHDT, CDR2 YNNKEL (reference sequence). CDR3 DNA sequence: TGTGCCAGCAGCCAAGATGTTAGCGGGGGGGCCCAAGAGACCCAGTACTTC. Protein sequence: CASSQDVSGGAQETQYF.

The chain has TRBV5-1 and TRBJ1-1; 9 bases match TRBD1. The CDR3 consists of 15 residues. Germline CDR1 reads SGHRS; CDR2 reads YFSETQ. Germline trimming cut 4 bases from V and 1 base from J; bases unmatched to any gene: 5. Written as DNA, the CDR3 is TGCGCCAGCAGCGGGACAGGGCTTGGGAACACTGAAGCTTTCTTT. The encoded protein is CASSGTGLGNTEAFF.

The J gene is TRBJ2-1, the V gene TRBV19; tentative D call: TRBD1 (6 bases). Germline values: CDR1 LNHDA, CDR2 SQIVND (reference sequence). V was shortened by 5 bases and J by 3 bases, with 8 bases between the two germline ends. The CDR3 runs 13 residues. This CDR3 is CASSGGHYNEQFF. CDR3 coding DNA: TGTGCCAGTAGTGGGGGACACTACAATGAGCAGTTCTTC.

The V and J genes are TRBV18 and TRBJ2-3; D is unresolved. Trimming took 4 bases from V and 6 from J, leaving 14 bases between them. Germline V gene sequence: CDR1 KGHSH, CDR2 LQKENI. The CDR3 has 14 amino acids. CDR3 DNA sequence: TGTGCCAGCTCACTCGGGTCGCCGTCGGATACGCAGTATTTT. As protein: CASSLGSPSDTQYF.

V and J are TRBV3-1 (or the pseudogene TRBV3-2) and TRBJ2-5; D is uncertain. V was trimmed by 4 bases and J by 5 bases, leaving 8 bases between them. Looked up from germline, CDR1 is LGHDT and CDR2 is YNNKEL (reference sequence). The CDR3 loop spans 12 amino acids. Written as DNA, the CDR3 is TGTGCCAGCAGCCCCCTCGGGGAGACCCAGTACTTC. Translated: CASSPLGETQYF.

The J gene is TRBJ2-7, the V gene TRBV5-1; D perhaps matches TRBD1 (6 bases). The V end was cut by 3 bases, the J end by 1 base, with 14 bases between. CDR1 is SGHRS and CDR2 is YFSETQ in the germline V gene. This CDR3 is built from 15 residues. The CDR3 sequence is CASSSEGGWSYEQYF. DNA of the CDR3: TGCGCCAGCAGCTCCGAAGGGGGTTGGTCCTACGAGCAGTACTTC.

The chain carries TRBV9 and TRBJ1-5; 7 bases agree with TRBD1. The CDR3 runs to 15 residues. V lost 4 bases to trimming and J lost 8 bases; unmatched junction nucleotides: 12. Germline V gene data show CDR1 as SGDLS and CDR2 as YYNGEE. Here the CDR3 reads CASSTDPGGVEPQHF. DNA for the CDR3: TGTGCCAGCAGCACGGACCCAGGGGGAGTGGAGCCCCAGCATTTT. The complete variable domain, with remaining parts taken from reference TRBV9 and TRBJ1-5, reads DSGVTQTPKHLITATGQRVTLRCSPRSGDLSVYWYQQSLDQGLQFLIQYYNGEERAKGNILERFSAQQFPDLHSELNLSSLELGDSALYFCASSTDPGGVEPQHFGDGTRLSIL.

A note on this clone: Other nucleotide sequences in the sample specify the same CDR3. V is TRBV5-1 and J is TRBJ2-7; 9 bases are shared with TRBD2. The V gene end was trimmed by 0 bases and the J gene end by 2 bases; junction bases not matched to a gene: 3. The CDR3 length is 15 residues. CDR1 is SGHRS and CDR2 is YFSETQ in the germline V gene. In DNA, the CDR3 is TGCGCCAGCAGCTTGGGGCTAGCGGGGACCTACGAGCAGTACTTC. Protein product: CASSLGLAGTYEQYF.

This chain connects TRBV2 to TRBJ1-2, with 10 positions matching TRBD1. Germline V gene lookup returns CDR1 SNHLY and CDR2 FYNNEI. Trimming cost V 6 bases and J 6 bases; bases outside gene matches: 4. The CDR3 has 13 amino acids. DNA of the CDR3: TGTGCCAGCAGGGGGACAGGGGTTCATGGCTACACCTTC. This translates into CASRGTGVHGYTF. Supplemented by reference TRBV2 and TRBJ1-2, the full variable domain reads EPEVTQTPSHQVTQMGQEVILRCVPISNHLYFYWYRQILGQKVEFLVSFYNNEISEKSEIFDDQFSVERPDGSNFTLKIRSTKLEDSAMYFCASRGTGVHGYTFGSGTRLTVV.

The CDR3, as DNA: TGCGCCAGCAGTCTCTATGGACAGGTAGATGGCTACACCTTC. It translates to CASSLYGQVDGYTF. The genes are TRBV5-1 and TRBJ1-2, with 7 bases that match TRBD1. The CDR3 runs to 14 residues. Trimming removed 5 bases from V and 6 bases from J; junction bases left unmatched: 10. Per the germline V gene, CDR1 is SGHRS and CDR2 is YFSETQ.

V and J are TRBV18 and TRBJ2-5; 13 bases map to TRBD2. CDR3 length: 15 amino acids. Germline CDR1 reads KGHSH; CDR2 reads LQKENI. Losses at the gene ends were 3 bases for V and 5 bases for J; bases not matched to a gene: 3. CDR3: CASSPGLAGIETQYF. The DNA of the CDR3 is TGTGCCAGCTCACCGGGACTAGCGGGGATCGAGACCCAGTACTTC.

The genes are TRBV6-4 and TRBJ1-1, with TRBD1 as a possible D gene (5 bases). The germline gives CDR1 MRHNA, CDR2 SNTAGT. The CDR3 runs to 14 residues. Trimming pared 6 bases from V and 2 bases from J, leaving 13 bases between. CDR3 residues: CASSRTGGNTEAFF. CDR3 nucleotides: TGTGCCAGCAGCCGGACGGGGGGAAACACTGAAGCTTTCTTT.

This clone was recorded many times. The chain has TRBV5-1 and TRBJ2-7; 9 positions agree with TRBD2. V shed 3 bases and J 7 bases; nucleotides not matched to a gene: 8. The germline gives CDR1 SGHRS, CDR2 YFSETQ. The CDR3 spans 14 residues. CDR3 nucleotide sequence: TGCGCCAGCAGCTCAGCGGGGGGACCGAAAGAGCAGTACTTC. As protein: CASSSAGGPKEQYF. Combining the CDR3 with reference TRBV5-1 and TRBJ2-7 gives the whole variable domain KAGVTQTPRYLIKTRGQQVTLSCSPISGHRSVSWYQQTPGQGLQFLFEYFSETQRNKGNFPGRFSGRQFSNSRSEMNVSTLELGDSALYLCASSSAGGPKEQYFGPGTRLTVT.

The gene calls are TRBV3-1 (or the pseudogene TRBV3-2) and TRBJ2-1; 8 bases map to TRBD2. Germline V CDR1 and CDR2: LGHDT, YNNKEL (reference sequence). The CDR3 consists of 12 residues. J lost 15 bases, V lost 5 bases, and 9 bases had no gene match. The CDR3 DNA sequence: TGTGCCAGCAGCTACCCGACTAGCGTTCCGTTCTTC. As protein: CASSYPTSVPFF.

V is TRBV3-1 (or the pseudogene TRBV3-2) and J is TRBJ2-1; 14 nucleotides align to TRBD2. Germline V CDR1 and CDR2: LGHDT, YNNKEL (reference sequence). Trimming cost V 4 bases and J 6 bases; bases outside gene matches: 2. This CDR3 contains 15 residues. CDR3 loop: CASSRGLAGVNEQFF. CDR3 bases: TGTGCCAGCAGCCGGGGACTAGCGGGGGTCAATGAGCAGTTCTTC.